This note documents a single TCR beta chain sequence. These data belong to a study of T cells in Graves' hyperthyroidism and ophthalmopathy. The study left out patients who had uncontrolled infection, other autoimmune disease, pregnancy or lactation. The diagnostic basis comprised clinical symptoms, serum thyroxine and TRAb, thyroid ultrasound and orbital computed tomography. The PBMCs had their origin in less than 13 ml of fresh peripheral blood. The CDR3 runs 13 residues. V was clipped by 6 bases and J by 0 bases, with 12 bases between them. CDR1 DFQATT and CDR2 SNEGSKA come from the germline V gene (reference sequence). RNA transcripts gave rise to amplified TCR beta CDR3 regions. HTBI primers were employed in a first-round RT-PCR of the TCR CDR3. In TCRdb, the multiplex PCR reads were re-called with MiXCR into one record per CDR3 protein. The sample lists roughly 530,000 distinct CDR3 sequences, 15% to 20% occurring once.

Material: blood. The sequence was obtained from a woman in her late teens or twenties with Graves' ophthalmopathy. This chain links TRBV20-1 with TRBJ2-7; D ambiguous. CDR3 sequence (DNA): TGCAGTGCATCGAGTAAGAGCTCCTACGAGCAGTACTTC. This translates into CSASSKSSYEQYF.